Given below is one TCR beta chain in context. Its antigen is undetermined. The sample originates from a study of T cell responses to AZD1222 COVID-19 vaccine. The study's findings and limits: Repertoire sampling happened only post peak T cell response. Clonal diversity was possibly underestimated, and the donors were mostly white British, with more females. It was only a handful of AZD1222 recipients who were seropositive at baseline. Unmutated variant regions reportedly attract nearly half of all spike-specific TCRs.

The table came from immunoSEQ multiplex PCR; TCRdb's copy has only in-frame clones and leaves some out. This sample has under 130,000 clones, with roughly 88% found just once. V lost 5 bases and J lost 2; bases outside the gene matches: 3. This CDR3 has 14 amino acids. The germline V gene encodes CDR1 SEHNR and CDR2 FQNEAQ (reference sequence). This chain joins TRBV7-9 and TRBJ2-7; 10 bases are shared with TRBD1. This sequence was found in an adult in good health. The sample was peripheral blood, taken on day 0 of AZD1222 vaccination. CDR3 in DNA: TGTGCCAGCAGCCAGGGACAGGGGACCTACGAGCAGTACTTC. The encoded protein is CASSQGQGTYEQYF.